These 29 T cell receptor beta chains were all obtained from the same sample, sequenced in a study of naive and memory T cell subsets. Blood and skin TCR RNA was reverse transcribed with alpha and beta constant primers. TCRdb re-analysed the 5' RACE reads in MiXCR, keeping a single row per CDR3 protein. The sample has tens of thousands of distinct CDR3 sequences, about 4% seen once. Whole-blood samples were under 3 ml of peripheral blood from healthy adult volunteers. These receptors all come from a male donor in good health.

Points on this clonotype: A read error may be the cause here, since a much bigger clone is one base away. CDR3: CAIREQGEEKLFF. The CDR3, as DNA: TGTGCCATCAGAGAGCAGGGCGAGGAAAAACTGTTTTTT. The chain employs TRBV10-3 and TRBJ1-4, with a possible D match to TRBD1 (5 bases). Trimming pared 6 bases from V and 8 bases from J, leaving 13 bases between. Germline CDR1 and CDR2: ENHRY and SYGVKD. The CDR3 loop spans 13 amino acids.

This clonotype was counted once. This clone may be a read error of a much larger clone one base away. The rearrangement joins TRBV10-3 to TRBJ2-3; a possible D gene is TRBD1 (7 bases). The CDR3 length is 16 residues. Germline assignment: CDR1 ENHRY and CDR2 SYGVKD. The CDR3 loop is CATNPRPQGGTDAQYF. CDR3 nucleotide sequence: TGTGCCACCAACCCCCGCCCCCAGGGGGGCACAGATGCGCAGTATTTT.

This clonotype was detected many times. The CDR3 region is CSAGTSGYNEQFF. Here the CDR3 DNA reads TGCAGCGCCGGGACTAGTGGTTACAATGAGCAGTTCTTC. The genes are TRBV29-1 and TRBJ2-1; 8 bases are shared with TRBD2. Looked up from germline, CDR1 is SQVTM and CDR2 is ANQGSEA. The CDR3 consists of 13 residues. The trim removed 7 bases at V and 4 bases at J, leaving 6 bases unmatched.

This clonotype was seen ten or more times. A read error may account for a junction end that differs from germline. The chain couples TRBV4-2 to TRBJ2-1; a possible D gene is TRBD1 (6 bases). The CDR3 runs 17 residues. Germline CDR1 LGHNA, CDR2 YNFKEQ. The CDR3 DNA reads TGCGCCAGCAGCCAAGTCCGTCTACAGGGCGGCTACAATGAGCAGTTCTTC. Amino acid sequence: CASSQVRLQGGYNEQFF.

The chain is built from TRBV5-1 and TRBJ2-2; 8 positions agree with TRBD1. V shed 2 bases, J shed 4 bases, and the junction held 4 bases outside the gene matches. Germline V gives CDR1 SGHRS, CDR2 YFSETQ. The CDR3 has 15 amino acids. CDR3 DNA: TGCGCCAGCAGCTTATGGACAGGGATCACCGGGGAGCTGTTTTTT. Translation: CASSLWTGITGELFF.

This clonotype has ten or more counts. The chain carries TRBV20-1 and TRBJ1-4; D call uncertain. Germline V gene data show CDR1 as DFQATT and CDR2 as SNEGSKA (reference sequence). The V end was cut by 3 bases, the J end by 7 bases, with 15 bases between. The CDR3 has 14 residues. This chain's CDR3 is CSASMGNTGEKLFF. The CDR3 DNA reads TGCAGTGCTAGTATGGGGAATACGGGTGAAAAACTGTTTTTT.

This clonotype was seen repeatedly, ten times or more. The V and J genes are TRBV10-3 and TRBJ2-5; TRBD2 matches 7 bases. The CDR3 loop spans 15 amino acids. Germline CDR1 ENHRY, CDR2 SYGVKD. With V trimmed by 1 base and J by 4 bases, 6 bases remained unmatched. This CDR3 is CAISEFGLDGETQYF. CDR3 sequence (DNA): TGTGCCATCAGTGAGTTCGGACTAGATGGAGAGACCCAGTACTTC.

This clonotype was observed many times. This CDR3 is CSASRQHTDTQYF. The CDR3 DNA reads as TGCAGTGCTAGTAGACAGCACACAGATACGCAGTATTTT. The V call is TRBV20-1, the J call TRBJ2-3; tentative D call: TRBD1 (5 bases). Trimming cost V 3 bases and J 2 bases, with 9 bases left between them. CDR3 size: 13 residues. In germline, CDR1 is DFQATT, CDR2 SNEGSKA (reference sequence).

This clonotype was counted ten times or more. The chain uses TRBV3-1 and TRBJ1-1; no clear D gene. CDR3 size: 13 residues. Trimming removed 0 bases at V and 6 bases at J, with 8 bases between. Germline loops: CDR1 LGHDT, CDR2 YNNKEL (reference sequence). CDR3 nucleotide sequence: TGTGCCAGCAGCCAAGATTGGTTAGCTGAAGCTTTCTTT. This codes for CASSQDWLAEAFF.

The V and J genes are TRBV18 and TRBJ2-5, with D possibly being TRBD2 (5 bases). The CDR3 is made up of 15 amino acids. V was trimmed by 2 bases and J by 2 bases, leaving 12 bases between them. Looked up from germline, CDR1 is KGHSH and CDR2 is LQKENI. The CDR3 nucleotides read TGTGCCAGCTCACCAAGTAGCGCTATTCAAGAGACCCAGTACTTC. Amino acids: CASSPSSAIQETQYF.

Ten or more counts support this clonotype. This sequence joins TRBV5-1 and TRBJ1-2; TRBD1 agrees at 7 bases. V dropped 1 base and J dropped 9; count of bases not matched to a gene: 6. This CDR3 has 13 residues. CDR1 SGHRS and CDR2 YFSETQ come from the germline V gene. CDR3 amino acids: CASSLSDRDRYTF. The CDR3 DNA reads TGCGCCAGCAGCTTGAGTGACAGGGATCGCTACACCTTC.

The table lists this clonotype with many counts. This rearrangement joins TRBV20-1 to TRBJ2-1; D remains ambiguous. Germline V lookup: CDR1 DFQATT, CDR2 SNEGSKA (reference sequence). CDR3 length: 13 amino acids. The germline V and J ends were trimmed by 5 bases and 2 bases, with 10 bases remaining between them. The DNA of the CDR3 is TGCAGTGCTGTTTCAAGTACCTACAATGAGCAGTTCTTC. Protein: CSAVSSTYNEQFF.

This clonotype was seen at least ten times. The V call is TRBV6-6, the J call TRBJ2-3, with 9 bases identical to TRBD2. Germline CDR1 MNHNY, CDR2 SVGAGI (reference sequence). Trimming at V came to 5 bases and at J to 4 bases, leaving 7 bases not matched to a gene. The CDR3 totals 15 residues. In DNA, the CDR3 is TGTGCCAGCAGTGACAGCGGGGGGAGCGCAGATACGCAGTATTTT. It yields the protein CASSDSGGSADTQYF.

At least ten counts were recorded for this clonotype. The V gene is TRBV7-2, the J gene TRBJ1-6, with D possibly TRBD1 on 5 matching bases. This CDR3 contains 13 residues. V lost 5 bases and J 7 bases, leaving 9 bases between the germline ends. In germline, CDR1 is SGHTA, CDR2 FQGNSA. CDR3 residues: CASSGAGNSPLHF. The CDR3 nucleotides are TGTGCCAGCAGCGGGGCAGGGAATTCACCCCTCCACTTT.

This clonotype appeared many times. The V and J genes are TRBV6-1 and TRBJ1-1, with a tentative D call TRBD1 (5 bases). CDR3 length: 14 amino acids. CDR1 and CDR2 (germline): MNHNS, SASEGT. Trimming shortened V by 9 bases and J by 0 bases, and 14 bases separated the two germline ends. The CDR3 sequence is CASSEQALNTEAFF. CDR3 nucleotides: TGTGCCAGTTCCGAACAGGCCCTGAACACTGAAGCTTTCTTT.

This clonotype showed up just once. A much larger clone differs from this one at a single base, so this may be a read error. This chain uses TRBV28 with TRBJ2-1; 7 bases fit TRBD2. CDR3 size: 11 residues. Germline assignment: CDR1 MDHEN and CDR2 SYDVKM. The chain's CDR3 is CASSLMRERFF. The CDR3 bases are TGTGCCAGCAGTTTAATGCGGGAGCGGTTCTTC.

The table lists this clonotype with many counts. The chain is built from TRBV6-1 and TRBJ1-2; 8 nucleotides match TRBD1. Germline CDR1 and CDR2: MNHNS and SASEGT. Trimming cost V 4 bases and J 4 bases; bases outside gene matches: 5. The CDR3 has 14 residues. CDR3 sequence (DNA): TGTGCCAGCAGTGGGGGACAGGACCGCTATGGCTACACCTTC. Its protein product is CASSGGQDRYGYTF.

This clonotype was counted ten times or more. The J gene is TRBJ2-5, the V gene TRBV6-6, with 13 nucleotides matching TRBD2. The CDR3 has 15 residues. V was clipped by 9 bases and J by 0 bases; unmatched bases: 4. Germline V gene lookup returns CDR1 MNHNY and CDR2 SVGAGI (reference sequence). CDR3 amino acids: CASRLAGGNQETQYF. The CDR3 DNA follows: TGTGCCAGTAGACTAGCGGGGGGAAACCAAGAGACCCAGTACTTC.

This clonotype was seen ten or more times. CDR3 bases: TGTGCCAGCAGCTTAAGCCGGCGTTACACTGAAGCTTTCTTT. Translated, it gives CASSLSRRYTEAFF. The chain recombines TRBV7-2 with TRBJ1-1; D uncertain. This CDR3 has 14 amino acids. V dropped 2 bases and J dropped 3 bases, with 10 bases sitting between them. CDR1 is SGHTA, CDR2 FQGNSA, per germline.

This clonotype was seen at least ten times. V usage is TRBV4-1 and J usage is TRBJ2-7, with TRBD1 as a possible D gene (5 bases). This CDR3 contains 14 residues. The V gene's germline CDR1 is MGHRA and CDR2 YSYEKL. Trimming left V 1 base short and J 6 bases short, with 13 bases between. CDR3 sequence (DNA): TGCGCCAGCAGCCAAGCAGGGTCGATCGGCGAGCAGTACTTC. Translation gives CASSQAGSIGEQYF.

This clonotype was found many times. The chain employs TRBV4-2 and TRBJ2-5; 10 bases map to TRBD2. The V and J ends lost 7 bases and 5 bases, in that order; junction bases with no gene match: 7. There are 14 residues in the CDR3. Germline V gene lookup returns CDR1 LGHNA and CDR2 YNFKEQ. The CDR3 DNA is TGTGCCAGCACGGAGCGGGGGGGCCGGGAGACCCAGTACTTC. Translated: CASTERGGRETQYF.

This clonotype appeared many times. The chain links TRBV12-3 or TRBV12-4 to TRBJ1-6; perhaps TRBD1 as D (6 bases). The CDR3 extends over 12 amino acids. V gave up 6 bases and J gave up 10 bases, with 10 bases separating them. CDR3: CASRGAGSPLHF. CDR3 in DNA: TGTGCCAGCAGGGGGGCGGGATCACCCCTCCACTTT.

This clonotype has at least ten counts. The rearrangement links TRBV7-9 to TRBJ2-1; 8 bases align to TRBD1. The germline V gene encodes CDR1 SEHNR and CDR2 FQNEAQ (reference sequence). V dropped 4 bases and J dropped 4; count of bases not matched to a gene: 12. The CDR3 extends over 17 amino acids. CDR3 in amino acids: CASSYFQGASRYNEQFF. Here the CDR3 DNA reads TGTGCCAGCAGCTATTTCCAGGGGGCCTCTCGTTACAATGAGCAGTTCTTC.

This clonotype appeared many times. The chain joins TRBV27 to TRBJ2-7; 9 nucleotides agree with TRBD1. This CDR3 comprises 15 residues. V trimming: 5 bases; J trimming: 2 bases; junction bases outside the gene matches: 7. Germline CDR1 and CDR2: MNHEY and SMNVEV (reference sequence). This chain's CDR3 is CASSVTGGSAYEQYF. As DNA, the CDR3 is TGTGCCAGCAGTGTCACAGGGGGCTCGGCCTACGAGCAGTACTTC.

This clonotype has ten or more counts. The chain is built from TRBV9 and TRBJ1-3; no firm D call. Germline CDR1 and CDR2: SGDLS and YYNGEE. V lost 0 bases and J 2 bases, leaving 12 bases between the germline ends. The CDR3 runs to 16 residues. This chain's CDR3 is CASSVATSVTGNTIYF. CDR3 DNA sequence: TGTGCCAGCAGCGTAGCTACGTCAGTGACTGGAAACACCATATATTTT.

This clonotype is medium-sized by share. The rearrangement uses TRBV5-4 and TRBJ1-1, with 10 bases identical to TRBD1. The CDR3 runs 15 residues. The J segment lost 1 base and the V segment lost 4 bases, leaving 4 bases of the junction unmatched. Germline V gene sequence: CDR1 SGHNT, CDR2 YYREEE (reference sequence). The chain's CDR3 is CASSRQGAENTEAFF. The DNA of the CDR3 is TGTGCCAGCAGCAGACAGGGGGCCGAGAACACTGAAGCTTTCTTT. The full variable domain, completed using reference TRBV5-4 and TRBJ1-1, is ETGVTQSPTHLIKTRGQQVTLRCSSQSGHNTVSWYQQALGQGPQFIFQYYREEENGRGNFPPRFSGLQFPNYSSELNVNALELDDSALYLCASSRQGAENTEAFFGQGTRLTVV.

This clonotype was seen ten or more times. This chain links TRBV20-1 with TRBJ2-7; the match to TRBD1 covers 7 bases. The CDR3 has 13 residues. Looked up from germline, CDR1 is DFQATT and CDR2 is SNEGSKA (reference sequence). Trimming cost V 2 bases and J 5 bases; bases outside gene matches: 6. CDR3 in DNA: TGCAGTGCTAGACAGGACAGGAACAACGAGCAGTACTTC. The encoded protein is CSARQDRNNEQYF.

Relative to its sample, this clonotype is medium-sized. The gene calls are TRBV5-1 and TRBJ2-7; D is perhaps TRBD2 (5 bases). Germline CDR1 SGHRS, CDR2 YFSETQ. The CDR3 covers 13 residues. The V end was cut by 4 bases, the J end by 7 bases, with 15 bases between. The DNA of the CDR3 is TGCGCCAGCAGCGTAGTAGCGAGTCGGGAGCAGTACTTC. Translating it yields CASSVVASREQYF.

This clonotype was counted ten times or more. The chain employs TRBV28 and TRBJ1-4; D is unclear. Trimming removed 6 bases from V and 3 bases from J, with 11 bases in between. Germline V gives CDR1 MDHEN, CDR2 SYDVKM. This CDR3 spans 14 amino acids. The CDR3 DNA sequence: TGTGCCAGCAGGCTTGGTAGGGCTAATGAAAAACTGTTTTTT. This gives the protein CASRLGRANEKLFF.